This T cell receptor (beta chain) comes out of a study of brain T cells in children with intractable seizures. Using immunoSEQ multiplex PCR, the repertoire was profiled, and TCRdb retains in-frame clones only, with some absent. This sample has 340,000 or so clones, with more than 85% found just once. Germline trimming cut 0 bases from V and 9 bases from J; bases unmatched to any gene: 7. This CDR3 region has 14 residues. Germline CDR1 is MNHEY and CDR2 is SVGAGI. Time point denoted: blood from clinic visit 5 months post-surgery; TSC patient then seizure free. The clonotype comes from a boy younger than two with tuberous sclerosis and intractable seizures. Sequences were derived from peripheral blood, sampled less than 6 months after surgery. The chain has TRBV6-5 and TRBJ2-7; 8 bases fit TRBD1. The CDR3 DNA reads TGTGCCAGCAGTTACTCGAGGACAGGGCAGGTGCAGTACTTC. The encoded protein is CASSYSRTGQVQYF.